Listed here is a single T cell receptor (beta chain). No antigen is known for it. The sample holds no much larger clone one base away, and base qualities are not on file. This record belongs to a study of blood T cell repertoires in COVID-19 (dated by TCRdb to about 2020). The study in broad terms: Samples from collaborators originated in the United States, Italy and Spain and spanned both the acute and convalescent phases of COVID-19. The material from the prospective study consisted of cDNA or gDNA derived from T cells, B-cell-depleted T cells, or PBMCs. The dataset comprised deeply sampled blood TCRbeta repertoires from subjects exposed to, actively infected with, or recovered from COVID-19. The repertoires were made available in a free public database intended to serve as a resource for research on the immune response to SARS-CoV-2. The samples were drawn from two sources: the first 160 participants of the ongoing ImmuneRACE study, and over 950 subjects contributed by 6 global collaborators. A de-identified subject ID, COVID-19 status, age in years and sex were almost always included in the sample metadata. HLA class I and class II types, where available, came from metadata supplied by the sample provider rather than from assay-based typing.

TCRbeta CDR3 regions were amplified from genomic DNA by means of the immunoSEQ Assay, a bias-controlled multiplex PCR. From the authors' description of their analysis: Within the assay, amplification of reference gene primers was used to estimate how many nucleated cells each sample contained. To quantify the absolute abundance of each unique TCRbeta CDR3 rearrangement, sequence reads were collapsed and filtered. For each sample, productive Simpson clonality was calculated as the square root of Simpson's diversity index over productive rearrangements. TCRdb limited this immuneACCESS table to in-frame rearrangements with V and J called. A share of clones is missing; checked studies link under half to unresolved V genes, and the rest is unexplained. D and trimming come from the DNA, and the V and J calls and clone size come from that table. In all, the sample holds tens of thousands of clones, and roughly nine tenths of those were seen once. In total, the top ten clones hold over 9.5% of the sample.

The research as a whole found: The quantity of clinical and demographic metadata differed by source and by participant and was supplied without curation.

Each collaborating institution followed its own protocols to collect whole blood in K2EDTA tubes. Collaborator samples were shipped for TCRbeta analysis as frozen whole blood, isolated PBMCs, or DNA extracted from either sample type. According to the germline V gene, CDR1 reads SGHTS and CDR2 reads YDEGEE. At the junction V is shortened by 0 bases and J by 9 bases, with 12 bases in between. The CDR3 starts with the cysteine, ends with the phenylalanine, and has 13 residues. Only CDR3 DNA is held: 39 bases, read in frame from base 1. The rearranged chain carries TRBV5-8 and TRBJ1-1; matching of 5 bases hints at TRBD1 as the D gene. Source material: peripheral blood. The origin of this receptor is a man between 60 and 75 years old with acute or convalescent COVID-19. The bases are TGTGCCAGCAGCTTGGGGGGCCGGCCTCAAGCTTTCTTT. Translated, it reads CASSLGGRPQAFF.